These 28 T cell receptor beta chains came from one sample sequenced in a study of T cell clones after liver transplantation. The repertoire was sequenced with immunoSEQ multiplex PCR; TCRdb's copy has only in-frame clones and lacks some. The profile shows about 80,000 clones, 80% to 85% of them singletons. Material: CD4+ T cells from blood, obtained approximately 3.5 years after liver transplant. The receptors stem from a human patient who received a liver transplant. Some T cells may possibly be graft donor cells.

V gene TRBV7-2 combines with J gene TRBJ1-5; D may be TRBD1 (5 bases). CDR3 length equals 18 residues. Germline CDR1 is SGHTA and CDR2 is FQGNSA. The V gene lost 0 bases and the J gene lost 0 bases, with 15 bases spanning the gap. The DNA for the CDR3 is TGTGCCAGCAGCTTAGCGCTAACCGGGGGGAATAGCAATCAGCCCCAGCATTTT. This translates into CASSLALTGGNSNQPQHF.

The V gene is TRBV7-6, the J gene TRBJ1-1; no reliable D call. This CDR3 has 13 amino acids. V dropped 7 bases and J dropped 6 bases, with 15 bases sitting between them. Germline V gene lookup returns CDR1 SGHVS and CDR2 FNYEAQ. The CDR3 nucleotides are TGTGCCAGCACCGCACAGACCGTTTCTGAAGCTTTCTTT. Its translation is CASTAQTVSEAFF.

This chain connects TRBV11-2 to TRBJ2-7; unclear D gene. Looked up from germline, CDR1 is SGHAT and CDR2 is FQNNGV. This CDR3 spans 11 amino acids. V gave up 0 bases and J gave up 3 bases, with 0 bases separating them. CDR3 DNA: TGTGCCAGCAGCTTAGACTACGAGCAGTACTTC. Protein: CASSLDYEQYF.

This chain uses TRBV6-6 with TRBJ2-2; D is uncertain. Looked up from germline, CDR1 is MNHNY and CDR2 is SVGAGI (reference sequence). Trimming removed 4 bases from V and 6 bases from J, with 6 bases in between. The CDR3 is 12 amino acids. The CDR3: CASSSLAGELFF. Written as DNA, the CDR3 is TGTGCCAGCAGTTCCCTGGCCGGGGAGCTGTTTTTT.

CDR3 sequence (DNA): TGTGCCAGCTCCCCCAGTGTCAGTCAGCCCCAGCATTTT. It codes for CASSPSVSQPQHF. The gene calls are TRBV18 and TRBJ1-5; D call uncertain. This CDR3 is built from 13 residues. V lost 6 bases, J lost 6 bases, and 12 bases lay in between. Germline V lookup: CDR1 KGHSH, CDR2 LQKENI. The whole variable domain, filled in from reference TRBV18 and TRBJ1-5, reads NAGVMQNPRHLVRRRGQEARLRCSPMKGHSHVYWYRQLPEEGLKFMVYLQKENIIDESGMPKERFSAEFPKEGPSILRIQQVVRGDSAAYFCASSPSVSQPQHFGDGTRLSIL.

The chain links TRBV2 to TRBJ2-1; the D gene is possibly TRBD2 (6 bases). Germline V gene data show CDR1 as SNHLY and CDR2 as FYNNEI. The germline V and J ends were trimmed by 0 bases and 8 bases, with 14 bases remaining between them. CDR3 length: 15 residues. CDR3 in DNA: TGTGCCAGCAGTGAAGCTGCGGGATCGGAACATGAGCAGTTCTTC. Amino acid sequence: CASSEAAGSEHEQFF.

This clone was detected only once. The chain has TRBV5-6 and TRBJ1-5; weak D call: TRBD1 (6 bases). V lost 1 base, J lost 4 bases, and 12 bases lay in between. Per germline, CDR1 SGHDT and CDR2 YYEEEE. This CDR3 is built from 15 residues. CDR3 DNA: TGTGCCAGCAGCTTGCAGGGGCGGCTAAATCAGCCCCAGCATTTT. Translating it yields CASSLQGRLNQPQHF.

This chain joins TRBV5-4 and TRBJ2-1; D is unresolved. Deletions cut 0 bases from V and 7 bases from J, with 8 bases between. Germline loops: CDR1 SGHNT, CDR2 YYREEE (reference sequence). This CDR3 spans 13 amino acids. The CDR3 region is CASSLAPRNEQFF. The CDR3 nucleotides are TGTGCCAGCAGCTTGGCGCCTAGGAATGAGCAGTTCTTC.

This chain's CDR3 is CASSLRRTSGDTDTQYF. CDR3 DNA: TGTGCCAGCAGCCTAAGAAGGACTAGCGGCGACACAGATACGCAGTATTTT. The gene calls are TRBV21-1 and TRBJ2-3; TRBD2 was called by the table and not checked on the DNA. TRBV21-1 is a known pseudogene. CDR3 size: 17 residues.

This clone was seen only once. J is TRBJ2-1 and V is TRBV28; 8 bases are a match to TRBD2. Germline CDR1 and CDR2: MDHEN and SYDVKM. The ends lost 5 bases at V and 3 bases at J; junction bases unmatched: 6. CDR3 size: 15 residues. The CDR3 region has the DNA TGTGCCAGCAGTCCATTACTAGCGGACTACAATGAGCAGTTCTTC. This codes for CASSPLLADYNEQFF.

The chain links TRBV7-9 to TRBJ1-4; TRBD1 matches at 7 bases. The length of the CDR3 is 16 residues. Germline trimming cut 5 bases from V and 1 base from J; bases unmatched to any gene: 7. Germline lookup yields CDR1 SEHNR and CDR2 FQNEAQ (reference sequence). CDR3: CASSPTGSLTNEKLFF. CDR3 in DNA: TGTGCCAGCAGCCCGACAGGGAGTCTAACTAATGAAAAACTGTTTTTT.

The rearrangement joins TRBV28 to TRBJ2-4, with TRBD2 matching 11 bases. Germline V CDR1 and CDR2: MDHEN, SYDVKM. V dropped 3 bases and J dropped 4; count of bases not matched to a gene: 5. This CDR3 has 16 amino acids. The CDR3 sequence is CASSFLGTSGKNIQYF. The CDR3, as DNA: TGTGCCAGCAGTTTCCTCGGGACTAGCGGTAAAAACATTCAGTACTTC. Complete variable domain (other parts from reference TRBV28 and TRBJ2-4): DVKVTQSSRYLVKRTGEKVFLECVQDMDHENMFWYRQDPGLGLRLIYFSYDVKMKEKGDIPEGYSVSREKKERFSLILESASTNQTSMYLCASSFLGTSGKNIQYFGAGTRLSVL.

The chain uses TRBV14 and TRBJ1-1, with D unclear. Per germline, CDR1 SGHDN and CDR2 FVKESK. V shed 0 bases and J shed 3 bases, with 8 bases lying between them. This CDR3 region has 14 residues. The CDR3 DNA reads as TGTGCCAGCAGCCAAGATCCCTGGGACACTGAAGCTTTCTTT. Encoded protein: CASSQDPWDTEAFF.

This chain uses TRBV9 with TRBJ2-7; D is perhaps TRBD2 (5 bases). Between the trimmed V and J ends, which lost 4 bases and 2 bases, there was a span of 16 bases. Germline V gene lookup returns CDR1 SGDLS and CDR2 YYNGEE. This CDR3 region has 15 residues. The CDR3 DNA reads TGTGCCAGCAGCCAAGAGAGCGGCCTAACCTACGAGCAGTACTTC. Translated, it gives CASSQESGLTYEQYF. The whole variable domain, filled in from reference TRBV9 and TRBJ2-7, reads DSGVTQTPKHLITATGQRVTLRCSPRSGDLSVYWYQQSLDQGLQFLIQYYNGEERAKGNILERFSAQQFPDLHSELNLSSLELGDSALYFCASSQESGLTYEQYFGPGTRLTVT.

The chain uses TRBV11-2 and TRBJ2-4; D uncertain. The CDR3 is 13 amino acids. V was trimmed by 1 base and J by 8 bases, leaving 9 bases between them. The germline V gene has CDR1 SGHAT and CDR2 FQNNGV. CDR3 protein: CASSLVSMDIQYF. The CDR3 nucleotides are TGTGCCAGCAGCTTAGTATCGATGGACATTCAGTACTTC.

The V gene is TRBV14, the J gene TRBJ2-7; possible D gene TRBD1, 6 bases. Per germline, CDR1 SGHDN and CDR2 FVKESK. V gave up 4 bases and J gave up 1 base, with 17 bases separating them. The CDR3 extends over 16 amino acids. This CDR3 is CASSPLSGDGSYEQYF. DNA of the CDR3: TGTGCCAGCAGCCCTCTCTCAGGGGACGGTTCCTACGAGCAGTACTTC. The whole variable domain, remainder taken from reference TRBV14 and TRBJ2-7, is EAGVTQFPSHSVIEKGQTVTLRCDPISGHDNLYWYRRVMGKEIKFLLHFVKESKQDESGMPNNRFLAERTGGTYSTLKVQPAELEDSGVYFCASSPLSGDGSYEQYFGPGTRLTVT.

The chain is built from TRBV7-2 and TRBJ1-4; D unclear. Germline CDR1 and CDR2: SGHTA and FQGNSA. V was trimmed by 5 bases and J by 7 bases, leaving 20 bases between them. The CDR3 extends over 16 amino acids. Here the CDR3 reads CASSVNAPSEGEKLFF. The CDR3, as DNA: TGTGCCAGCAGCGTCAATGCTCCCTCTGAGGGTGAAAAACTGTTTTTT.

The chain has TRBV9 and TRBJ2-7; D may be TRBD1 (7 bases). The germline gives CDR1 SGDLS, CDR2 YYNGEE. V was pared by 2 bases and J by 0 bases, with 18 bases between. CDR3 length equals 17 residues. CDR3 nucleotide sequence: TGTGCCAGCAGCGTCGGAGGGACAGCTCGGCACTCCTACGAGCAGTACTTC. Translating it yields CASSVGGTARHSYEQYF. The full variable domain, completed using reference TRBV9 and TRBJ2-7, is DSGVTQTPKHLITATGQRVTLRCSPRSGDLSVYWYQQSLDQGLQFLIQYYNGEERAKGNILERFSAQQFPDLHSELNLSSLELGDSALYFCASSVGGTARHSYEQYFGPGTRLTVT.

Concerning this clone itself: Other DNA sequences in the same sample also yield this CDR3. The V and J genes are TRBV2 and TRBJ1-1, with a tentative D call TRBD1 (6 bases). From germline, CDR1 is SNHLY and CDR2 FYNNEI. CDR3 length: 13 amino acids. The ends were cut back, 4 bases at V and 4 bases at J, with 10 bases in the middle. The CDR3 region is CASSAGAGTEAFF. CDR3 bases: TGTGCCAGCAGTGCAGGGGCTGGCACTGAAGCTTTCTTT.

V is TRBV10-3 and J is TRBJ1-2; D gene uncertain. The CDR3 covers 12 residues. The V gene lost 10 bases and the J gene lost 5 bases, with 14 bases spanning the gap. From germline, CDR1 is ENHRY and CDR2 SYGVKD. CDR3 sequence (DNA): TGTGCCACGACCCCGTACGGGTATGGCTACACCTTC. Residues: CATTPYGYGYTF.

This chain joins TRBV7-9 and TRBJ2-7; D is ambiguous. The ends were cut back, 1 base at V and 3 bases at J, with 4 bases in the middle. From germline, CDR1 is SEHNR and CDR2 FQNEAQ (reference sequence). The CDR3 covers 12 residues. The CDR3 DNA reads as TGTGCCAGCAGCTTAGTCCTCTACGAGCAGTACTTC. It encodes CASSLVLYEQYF. Based on the CDR3 plus reference TRBV7-9 and TRBJ2-7, the full variable domain is DTGVSQNPRHKITKRGQNVTFRCDPISEHNRLYWYRQTLGQGPEFLTYFQNEAQLEKSRLLSDRFSAERPKGSFSTLEIQRTEQGDSAMYLCASSLVLYEQYFGPGTRLTVT.

This chain uses TRBV28 with TRBJ2-3, with TRBD2 identical over 9 bases. The J segment lost 2 bases and the V segment lost 7 bases, leaving 16 bases of the junction unmatched. The CDR3 runs 18 residues. Germline V lookup: CDR1 MDHEN, CDR2 SYDVKM. This chain's CDR3 is CASNLSGRGSGYTDTQYF. As DNA, the CDR3 is TGTGCCAGCAATCTTAGCGGGAGAGGGAGCGGATACACAGATACGCAGTATTTT.

The chain links TRBV28 to TRBJ2-7; D is undetermined. The CDR3 is 11 amino acids. Trimming took 7 bases from V and 3 from J, leaving 7 bases between them. Germline-derived CDR1 and CDR2 are MDHEN and SYDVKM. CDR3 DNA sequence: TGTGCCAGCACTTTCCTCTACGAGCAGTACTTC. Amino acid sequence: CASTFLYEQYF.

This sequence joins TRBV2 and TRBJ2-7, with D unresolved. From germline, CDR1 is SNHLY and CDR2 FYNNEI. This CDR3 has 15 amino acids. Trimming left V 7 bases short and J 3 bases short, with 19 bases between. The CDR3 reads CASIPMSPDSYEQYF. CDR3 sequence (DNA): TGTGCCAGCATCCCTATGTCCCCGGATAGCTACGAGCAGTACTTC.

The chain has TRBV27 and TRBJ1-5; D gene ambiguous. V was pared by 5 bases and J by 9 bases, with 11 bases between. Germline CDR1 MNHEY, CDR2 SMNVEV (reference sequence). The length of the CDR3 is 12 residues. The CDR3 protein is CASSPLRGPQHF. CDR3 nucleotides: TGTGCCAGCAGTCCGCTTCGCGGGCCCCAGCATTTT.

This clone was detected only once. The gene calls are TRBV2 and TRBJ2-3; D possibly corresponds to TRBD1 (6 bases). The CDR3 extends over 16 amino acids. Trimming removed 6 bases at V and 0 bases at J, with 16 bases between. Germline values: CDR1 SNHLY, CDR2 FYNNEI. CDR3 amino acids: CASRRGSLTSTDTQYF. The CDR3 DNA sequence: TGTGCCAGCAGAAGGGGGTCCCTAACTAGCACAGATACGCAGTATTTT.

This chain links TRBV7-2 with TRBJ1-2; the D is unclear. The V and J ends lost 0 bases and 3 bases respectively, with 8 bases between them. Germline CDR1 and CDR2: SGHTA and FQGNSA. This CDR3 has 14 amino acids. CDR3 in DNA: TGTGCCAGCAGCTTAGCATGGACGGACTATGGCTACACCTTC. Translation: CASSLAWTDYGYTF.

The chain employs TRBV4-2 and TRBJ2-7; D possibly uses TRBD1 or TRBD2 (5 bases each). This CDR3 is 16 amino acids long. V shed 6 bases and J shed 0 bases, with 18 bases lying between them. Germline values: CDR1 LGHNA, CDR2 YNFKEQ. The DNA of the CDR3 is TGTGCCAGCAGTTCAGCAGGGACCCTCAGCTCCTACGAGCAGTACTTC. This sequence encodes CASSSAGTLSSYEQYF.